These 9 T cell receptor beta chains were sequenced from one sample in a study of cytomegalovirus exposure and HLA in healthy donors. PCR was performed using 60 Vbeta and 13 Jbeta primers. Sequencing used immunoSEQ multiplex PCR; TCRdb keeps in-frame clones, though not all of them. The profile shows around 160,000 clones, 55% to 80% of them singletons. Source material: PBMCs. The receptors here all came from a woman aged 18-35 years in good health and CMV-seropositive.

This clone was observed once. This rearrangement joins TRBV19 to TRBJ2-5, with a tentative D call TRBD1 (5 bases). Trimming pared 5 bases from V and 2 bases from J, leaving 15 bases between. Germline loops: CDR1 LNHDA, CDR2 SQIVND (reference sequence). The CDR3 consists of 15 residues. CDR3 DNA sequence: TGTGCCAGTAGTCCCAAGAGGACAACTCAAGAGACCCAGTACTTC. Its translation: CASSPKRTTQETQYF. Using reference TRBV19 and TRBJ2-5 for the parts outside the CDR3, the full variable domain is DGGITQSPKYLFRKEGQNVTLSCEQNLNHDAMYWYRQDPGQGLRLIYYSQIVNDFQKGDIAEGYSVSREKKESFPLTVTSAQKNPTAFYLCASSPKRTTQETQYFGPGTRLLVL.

This rearrangement joins TRBV7-9 to TRBJ2-5; 8 bases agree with TRBD2. V shed 3 bases and J 2 bases; nucleotides not matched to a gene: 11. Per the germline V gene, CDR1 is SEHNR and CDR2 is FQNEAQ (reference sequence). This CDR3 is built from 17 residues. CDR3 sequence (DNA): TGTGCCAGCAGCTTGGCTAGCGGGTTAGTCGATCAAGAGACCCAGTACTTC. Protein product: CASSLASGLVDQETQYF.

This clone occurred once. This chain connects TRBV19 to TRBJ1-5; D is undetermined. Trimming took off 7 bases at V and 1 base at J, with 14 bases between the two ends. The CDR3 totals 15 residues. Germline CDR1 is LNHDA and CDR2 is SQIVND (reference sequence). DNA for the CDR3: TGTGCCAGTACCGATTACCGGGGAAGCAATCAGCCCCAGCATTTT. Its translation is CASTDYRGSNQPQHF.

The genes are TRBV10-3 and TRBJ1-3; possibly TRBD1 for D (6 bases). The CDR3 covers 13 residues. Trimming removed 5 bases at V and 4 bases at J, with 9 bases between. The germline gives CDR1 ENHRY, CDR2 SYGVKD. Written as DNA, the CDR3 is TGTGCCATCAGTACAGGGCCCGGAAACACCATATATTTT. Amino acids: CAISTGPGNTIYF.

V gene TRBV7-9 combines with J gene TRBJ2-1; the match to TRBD2 covers 10 bases. This CDR3 comprises 13 residues. V lost 11 bases to trimming and J lost 8 bases; unmatched junction nucleotides: 9. Germline V CDR1 and CDR2: SEHNR, FQNEAQ (reference sequence). The CDR3 DNA is TGTGCCTTCCGAATAGCGGGAGGCCATGAGCAGTTCTTC. Protein: CAFRIAGGHEQFF.

The chain uses TRBV9 and TRBJ2-2, with 10 bases matching TRBD1. V shed 0 bases, J shed 5 bases, and the junction held 4 bases outside the gene matches. CDR3 size: 16 residues. Germline V gene lookup returns CDR1 SGDLS and CDR2 YYNGEE. CDR3 protein: CASSVGDRGLTGELFF. CDR3 DNA sequence: TGTGCCAGCAGCGTAGGGGACAGGGGATTGACCGGGGAGCTGTTTTTT.

V and J are TRBV7-9 and TRBJ1-4; 8 bases map to TRBD1. CDR3 length: 15 residues. V was pared by 6 bases and J by 1 base, with 4 bases of the junction left unmatched. From germline, CDR1 is SEHNR and CDR2 FQNEAQ (reference sequence). The CDR3 sequence: CASRSTGGTNEKLFF. The CDR3 nucleotides read TGTGCCAGCAGATCAACAGGGGGAACTAATGAAAAACTGTTTTTT.

The chain joins TRBV19 to TRBJ2-1, with 8 bases fitting TRBD2. With 4 bases clipped from V and 5 bases from J, the junction kept 10 bases outside the gene matches. CDR3 length: 16 amino acids. Germline V gene data show CDR1 as LNHDA and CDR2 as SQIVND (reference sequence). DNA for the CDR3: TGTGCCAGTAGTAGGAAGGTTATAGCGGGGAACAATGAGCAGTTCTTC. Its translation: CASSRKVIAGNNEQFF. The full variable domain, rest sourced from reference TRBV19 and TRBJ2-1, is DGGITQSPKYLFRKEGQNVTLSCEQNLNHDAMYWYRQDPGQGLRLIYYSQIVNDFQKGDIAEGYSVSREKKESFPLTVTSAQKNPTAFYLCASSRKVIAGNNEQFFGPGTRLTVL.

This clone turned up a few times. The chain uses TRBV19 and TRBJ1-3, with TRBD1 identical over 8 bases. The germline CDR1 and CDR2 sequences are LNHDA and SQIVND (reference sequence). Germline trimming cut 7 bases from V and 5 bases from J; bases unmatched to any gene: 7. There are 14 residues in the CDR3. The CDR3 nucleotides are TGTGCCAGTACCGACAGGGGTTATCGAAACACCATATATTTT. This encodes CASTDRGYRNTIYF.